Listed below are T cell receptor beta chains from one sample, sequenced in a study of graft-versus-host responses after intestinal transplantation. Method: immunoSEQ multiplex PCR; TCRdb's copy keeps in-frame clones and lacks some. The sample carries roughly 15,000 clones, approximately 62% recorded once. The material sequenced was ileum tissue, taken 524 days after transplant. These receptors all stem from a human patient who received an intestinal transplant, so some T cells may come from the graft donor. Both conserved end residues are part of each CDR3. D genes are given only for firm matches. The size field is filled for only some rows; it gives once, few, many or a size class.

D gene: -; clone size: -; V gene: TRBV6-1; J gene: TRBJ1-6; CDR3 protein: CASSEVQGLRTPLHF; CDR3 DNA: TGTGCCAGCAGTGAAGTGCAGGGGCTGAGAACACCCCTCCACTTT
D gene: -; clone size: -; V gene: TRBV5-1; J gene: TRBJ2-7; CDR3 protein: CASSLASREVSEQYF; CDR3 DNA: TGCGCCAGCAGCTTGGCCTCAAGGGAGGTTAGCGAGCAGTACTTC
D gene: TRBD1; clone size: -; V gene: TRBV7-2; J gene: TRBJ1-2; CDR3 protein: CASSLTTGGGYTF; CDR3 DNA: TGTGCCAGCAGCTTAACTACAGGGGGCGGCTACACCTTC
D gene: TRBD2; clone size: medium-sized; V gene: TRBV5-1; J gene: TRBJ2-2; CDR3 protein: CASSFTSGTGELFF; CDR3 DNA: TGCGCCAGCAGCTTTACTAGCGGTACCGGGGAGCTGTTTTTT
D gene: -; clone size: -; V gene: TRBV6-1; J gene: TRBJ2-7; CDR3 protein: CASSEAEGAAYEQYF; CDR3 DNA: TGTGCCAGCAGTGAAGCGGAGGGGGCAGCCTACGAGCAGTACTTC
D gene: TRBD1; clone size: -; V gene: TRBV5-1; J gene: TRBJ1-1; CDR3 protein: CASSLVGGGTEAFF; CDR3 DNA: TGCGCCAGCAGCTTGGTAGGGGGCGGCACTGAAGCTTTCTTT
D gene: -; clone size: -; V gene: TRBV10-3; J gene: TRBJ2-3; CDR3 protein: CAISESTVVGANTQYF; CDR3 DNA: TGTGCCATCAGTGAGTCGACAGTGGTGGGTGCTAATACGCAGTATTTT
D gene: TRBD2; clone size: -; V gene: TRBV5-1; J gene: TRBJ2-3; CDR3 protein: CASSLVPGGSTDTQYF; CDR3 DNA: TGCGCCAGCAGCTTGGTTCCGGGGGGGAGCACAGATACGCAGTATTTT
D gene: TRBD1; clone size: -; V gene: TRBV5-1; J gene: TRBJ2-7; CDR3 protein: CASSFFPFNRDREIYEQYF; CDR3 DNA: TGCGCCAGCAGCTTCTTCCCGTTCAACCGGGACAGGGAAATTTACGAGCAGTACTTC
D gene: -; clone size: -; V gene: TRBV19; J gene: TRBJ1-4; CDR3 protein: CAVARGIPTNEKLFF; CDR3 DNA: TGTGCCGTAGCAAGGGGAATACCAACTAATGAAAAACTGTTTTTT
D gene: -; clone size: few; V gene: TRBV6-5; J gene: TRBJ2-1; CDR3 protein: CASSFGGVAYNEQFF; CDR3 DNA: TGTGCCAGCAGTTTCGGCGGGGTCGCCTACAATGAGCAGTTCTTC
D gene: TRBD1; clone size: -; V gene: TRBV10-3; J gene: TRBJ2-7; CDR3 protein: CAISAAGTGGYEQYF; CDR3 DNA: TGTGCCATCAGTGCAGCCGGGACAGGGGGTTACGAGCAGTACTTC
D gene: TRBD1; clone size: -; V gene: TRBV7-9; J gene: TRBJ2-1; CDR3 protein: CASSLAGQGAFNEQFF; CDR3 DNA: TGTGCCAGCAGCTTAGCTGGACAGGGGGCTTTCAATGAGCAGTTCTTC
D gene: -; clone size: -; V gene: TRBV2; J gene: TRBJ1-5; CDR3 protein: CASRRDTVGNQPQHF; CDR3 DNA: TGTGCCAGCAGGAGGGACACCGTCGGCAATCAGCCCCAGCATTTT
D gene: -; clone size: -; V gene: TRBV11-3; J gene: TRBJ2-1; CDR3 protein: CASSLSGGQFF; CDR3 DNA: TGTGCCAGCAGCTTATCGGGGGGCCAATTCTTC
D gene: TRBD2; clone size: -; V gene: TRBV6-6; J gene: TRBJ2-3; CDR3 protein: CASSSISGGTIVSQYF; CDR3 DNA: TGTGCCAGCAGTTCAATTAGCGGGGGGACCATCGTTTCGCAGTATTTT